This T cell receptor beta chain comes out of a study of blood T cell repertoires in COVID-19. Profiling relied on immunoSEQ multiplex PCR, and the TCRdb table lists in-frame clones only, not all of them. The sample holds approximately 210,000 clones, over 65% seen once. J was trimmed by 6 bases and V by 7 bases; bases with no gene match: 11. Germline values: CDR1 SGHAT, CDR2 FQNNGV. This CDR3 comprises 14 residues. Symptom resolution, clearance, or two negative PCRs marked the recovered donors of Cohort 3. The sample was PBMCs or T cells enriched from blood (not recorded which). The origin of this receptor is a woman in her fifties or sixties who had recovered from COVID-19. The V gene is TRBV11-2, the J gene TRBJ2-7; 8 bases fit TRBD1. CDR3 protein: CASTPSGQGFEQYF. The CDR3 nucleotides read TGTGCCAGCACCCCCTCTGGACAGGGTTTCGAGCAGTACTTC.